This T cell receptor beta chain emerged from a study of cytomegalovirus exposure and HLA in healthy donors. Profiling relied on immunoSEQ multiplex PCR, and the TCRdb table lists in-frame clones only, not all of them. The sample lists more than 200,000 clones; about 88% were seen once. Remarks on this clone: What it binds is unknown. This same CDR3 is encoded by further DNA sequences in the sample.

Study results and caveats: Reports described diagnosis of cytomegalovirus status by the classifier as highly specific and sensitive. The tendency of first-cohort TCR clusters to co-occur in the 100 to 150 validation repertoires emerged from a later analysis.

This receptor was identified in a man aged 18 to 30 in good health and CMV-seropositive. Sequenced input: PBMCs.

CDR3 nucleotide sequence: TGCGCCAGCAGCTTAAGCGGAGCTCCCTACGAGCAGTACTTC. Translation gives CASSLSGAPYEQYF. The genes are TRBV5-1 and TRBJ2-7; weak D call: TRBD2 (5 bases). V lost 2 bases and J 2 bases, leaving 11 bases between the germline ends. This CDR3 is built from 14 residues. From germline, CDR1 is SGHRS and CDR2 YFSETQ.